This T cell receptor beta chain stems from a study of shared clonotypes between healthy human individuals. The CDR3 extends over 13 amino acids. V lost 2 bases, J lost 6 bases, and 7 bases lay in between. Looked up from germline, CDR1 is MDHEN and CDR2 is SYDVKM. In regard to this clone: Different DNA sequences within this sample yield the same CDR3.

Sequencing used immunoSEQ multiplex PCR; TCRdb keeps in-frame clones, though not all of them. This table has some 470,000 clones, approximately 80% appearing once. This TCR was recovered from a woman aged 40 to 50 in good health. Some clones in this sample may be carry-over from other donors' samples. The sample taken for sequencing was PBMCs. The chain employs TRBV28 and TRBJ2-2; D is possibly TRBD1 (5 bases). DNA for the CDR3: TGTGCCAGCAGTTTAGGGGCCCCCGGGGAGCTGTTTTTT. This sequence encodes CASSLGAPGELFF.